This TCR beta chain appears in the sequencing data of a study of blood T cell repertoires in COVID-19. In the study overall: Sites across the United States, Italy and Spain contributed samples from acute and convalescent COVID-19. Sample material is recorded as cDNA or gDNA derived from T cells, B-cell-depleted T cells, or PBMCs.

Followed longitudinally, the Seattle patients had been enrolled during active infection. In this sample, this clone turned up once. This table comes from immunoSEQ multiplex PCR, and its TCRdb copy is limited to in-frame clones, with some not included. The sample lists 350,000 or so clones, around 88% occurring once. Germline CDR1 reads PRHDT; CDR2 reads FYEKMQ (reference sequence). V lost 4 bases, J lost 6 bases, and 10 bases lay in between. The CDR3 sequence is 13 residues long. The rearrangement links TRBV13 to TRBJ2-1, with D perhaps TRBD1 (5 bases). Sequencing was carried out using peripheral blood. This clonotype was obtained from a woman aged 30 to 39 with COVID-19, enrolled during active disease. CDR3 bases: TGTGCCAGCAGCTCGGCCAGGGCCAATGAGCAGTTCTTC. Protein sequence: CASSSARANEQFF.